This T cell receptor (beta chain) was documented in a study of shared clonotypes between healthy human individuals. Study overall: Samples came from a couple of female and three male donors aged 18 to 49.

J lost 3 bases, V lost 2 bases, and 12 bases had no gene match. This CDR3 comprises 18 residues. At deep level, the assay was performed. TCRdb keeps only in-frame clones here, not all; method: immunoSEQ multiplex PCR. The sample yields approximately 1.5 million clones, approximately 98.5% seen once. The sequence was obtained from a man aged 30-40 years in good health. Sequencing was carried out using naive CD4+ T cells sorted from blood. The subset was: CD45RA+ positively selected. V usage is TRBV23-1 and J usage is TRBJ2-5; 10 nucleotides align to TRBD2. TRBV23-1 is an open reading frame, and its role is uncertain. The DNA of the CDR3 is TGCGCCAGCAGTCAAACTAGGACGGGGACTAGCGCTGAAGAGACCCAGTACTTC. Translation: CASSQTRTGTSAEETQYF.